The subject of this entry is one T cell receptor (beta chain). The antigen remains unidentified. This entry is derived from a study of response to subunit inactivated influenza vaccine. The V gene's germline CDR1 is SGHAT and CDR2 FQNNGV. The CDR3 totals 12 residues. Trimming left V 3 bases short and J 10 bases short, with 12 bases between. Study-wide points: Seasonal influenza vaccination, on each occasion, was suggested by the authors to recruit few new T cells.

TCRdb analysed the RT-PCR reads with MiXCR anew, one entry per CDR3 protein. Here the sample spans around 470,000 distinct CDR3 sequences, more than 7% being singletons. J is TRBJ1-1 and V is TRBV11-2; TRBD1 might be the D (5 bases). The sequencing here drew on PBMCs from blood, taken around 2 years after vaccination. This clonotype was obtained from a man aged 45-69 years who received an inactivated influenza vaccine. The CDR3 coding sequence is TGTGCCAGCAGCTTGGGTGAGGGACGAGCTTTCTTT. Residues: CASSLGEGRAFF.